The 13 T cell receptor beta chains presented below share a single source sample, sequenced in a study of T cells in Graves' hyperthyroidism and ophthalmopathy. Amplified regions were TCR beta CDR3 sequences from RNA transcripts. The TCR CDR3 first-round RT-PCR relied on the HTBI primer set. A single record per CDR3 protein comes from TCRdb applying MiXCR to the multiplex PCR reads. Counted here are approximately 400,000 distinct CDR3 sequences, 25% occurring once; the ten biggest clones make up 73%. The specimen was blood. The receptors originated from a man in his fifties with Graves' hyperthyroidism.

This clonotype was counted a few times. The chain has TRBV18 and TRBJ1-2, with 11 bases identical to TRBD1. This CDR3 has 15 amino acids. Trimming took 4 bases from V and 8 from J; bases not matched to a gene: 9. Germline CDR1 and CDR2: KGHSH and LQKENI. The CDR3 region has the DNA TGTGCCAGCTCACACGAACCCGGGACAGGGGGAGGCTACACCTTC. Translation: CASSHEPGTGGGYTF. The full variable domain, in which reference TRBV18 and TRBJ1-2 provide the parts outside the CDR3, is NAGVMQNPRHLVRRRGQEARLRCSPMKGHSHVYWYRQLPEEGLKFMVYLQKENIIDESGMPKERFSAEFPKEGPSILRIQQVVRGDSAAYFCASSHEPGTGGGYTFGSGTRLTVV.

This chain uses TRBV6-2 or TRBV6-3 with TRBJ1-2; 9 bases match TRBD1. Germline lookup yields CDR1 MNHEY and CDR2 SVGEGT. This CDR3 contains 16 residues. Trimming at V came to 0 bases and at J to 8 bases, leaving 10 bases not matched to a gene. CDR3 nucleotide sequence: TGTGCCAGCAGTTACTCGATCGCCGGGACAGGGAAAGGCTACACCTTC. Its translation: CASSYSIAGTGKGYTF.

This clonotype was observed a few times. A much more abundant neighbour one base away suggests this may be a read error. The chain carries TRBV2 and TRBJ2-1, with D maybe TRBD2 (6 bases). Trimming removed 8 bases from V and 6 bases from J, with 14 bases in between. The V gene's germline CDR1 is SNHLY and CDR2 FYNNEI. This CDR3 contains 13 residues. Here the CDR3 reads CASSAGSCNEQFF. The CDR3 coding sequence is TGTGCCAGCTCGGCCGGGAGTTGCAATGAGCAGTTCTTC.

The chain combines TRBV30 with TRBJ2-1; 10 bases fit TRBD2. The germline gives CDR1 GTSNPN, CDR2 SVGIG (reference sequence). CDR3 length: 15 amino acids. The junction had 10 bases not matched to a gene; V was cut back by 3 bases and J by 8 bases. The CDR3 loop reads CAWSPAGGVAYEQFF. The CDR3 nucleotides read TGTGCCTGGAGCCCAGCGGGAGGGGTGGCGTATGAGCAGTTCTTC.

This clonotype was found once. One base away lies a much larger clone, so this may be a sequencing read error. This chain connects TRBV28 to TRBJ2-3; 7 bases fit TRBD2. CDR3 length equals 15 residues. From germline, CDR1 is MDHEN and CDR2 SYDVKM. In nucleotides, the CDR3 is TGTGCCAGCAGTTTATGGGGAGGGGATACAGTTACGCAGTATTTT. Its protein is CASSLWGGDTVTQYF.

This clonotype was picked up many times. The chain has TRBV27 and TRBJ2-7; 8 bases are a match to TRBD1. CDR1 is MNHEY and CDR2 is SMNVEV in the germline V gene (reference sequence). The CDR3 sequence is 13 residues long. Trimming took 3 bases from V and 5 from J; bases not matched to a gene: 3. Here the CDR3 reads CASSFGTGNEQYF. The CDR3, as DNA: TGTGCCAGCAGTTTTGGGACAGGCAACGAGCAGTACTTC.

Ten or more counts support this clonotype. V is TRBV11-2 and J is TRBJ2-3; TRBD2 matches 8 bases. Unmatched junction bases numbered 8, after V lost 2 bases and J lost 4 bases. The CDR3 spans 16 residues. Germline V CDR1 and CDR2: SGHAT, FQNNGV. CDR3 in amino acids: CASSLSRREVPDTQYF. CDR3 DNA: TGTGCCAGCAGCTTATCGCGGCGGGAGGTCCCAGATACGCAGTATTTT.

The chain couples TRBV7-9 to TRBJ2-1, with 11 bases matching TRBD2. Germline CDR1 and CDR2: SEHNR and FQNEAQ (reference sequence). V lost 6 bases to trimming and J lost 15 bases; unmatched junction nucleotides: 7. The CDR3 length is 12 residues. CDR3 in amino acids: CASRAGLAALFF. CDR3 nucleotides: TGTGCCAGCAGGGCGGGACTAGCGGCTTTGTTCTTC.

In the case of this clonotype: Just one base apart from a much larger clone, this may be a read error. The chain's CDR3 is CASSLYPRFIVQGSSHEQFF. The DNA for the CDR3 is TGCGCCAGCAGCTTGTATCCCAGGTTTATAGTACAGGGCTCTTCGCATGAGCAGTTCTTC. V usage is TRBV5-1 and J usage is TRBJ2-1; D possibly corresponds to TRBD1 (6 bases). The CDR3 contains 20 residues. Trimming took off 1 base at V and 8 bases at J, with 31 bases between the two ends. Looked up from germline, CDR1 is SGHRS and CDR2 is YFSETQ.

The chain employs TRBV18 and TRBJ2-1; either TRBD1 or TRBD2 may fit D (5 bases each). The germline V gene encodes CDR1 KGHSH and CDR2 LQKENI. Trimming removed 4 bases at V and 10 bases at J, with 11 bases between. The CDR3 has 12 amino acids. CDR3: CASSRSGAEQFF. In DNA, the CDR3 is TGTGCCAGCTCACGTTCCGGGGCAGAGCAGTTCTTC.

Comments on this clonotype: At one of its ends the junction is not consistent with the germline gene, which may arise from a read error. This sequence joins TRBV6-6 and TRBJ2-7; D perhaps matches TRBD2 (6 bases). The CDR3 contains 15 residues. CDR1 MNHNY and CDR2 SVGAGI come from the germline V gene (reference sequence). The CDR3 nucleotides read TGTGCCAACAGTTACTCGTCCGGGGGAAGCTACGAGCAGTACTTC. This encodes CANSYSSGGSYEQYF.

The chain uses TRBV12-3 or TRBV12-4 and TRBJ2-7, with 12 bases matching TRBD2. Germline trimming cut 5 bases from V and 6 bases from J; bases unmatched to any gene: 8. The CDR3 loop spans 15 amino acids. The CDR3 sequence is CASSTGLAGFGEQYF. The CDR3 DNA reads as TGTGCCAGCAGTACCGGACTAGCGGGATTTGGCGAGCAGTACTTC.

The rearrangement joins TRBV6-1 to TRBJ2-7, with 8 bases that match TRBD1. With 10 bases clipped from V and 5 bases from J, the junction kept 10 bases outside the gene matches. The germline CDR1 and CDR2 sequences are MNHNS and SASEGT. This CDR3 has 13 residues. CDR3 in DNA: TGTGCCACCACGACAGGGGTGTCGAACGAGCAGTACTTC. Encoded protein: CATTTGVSNEQYF.